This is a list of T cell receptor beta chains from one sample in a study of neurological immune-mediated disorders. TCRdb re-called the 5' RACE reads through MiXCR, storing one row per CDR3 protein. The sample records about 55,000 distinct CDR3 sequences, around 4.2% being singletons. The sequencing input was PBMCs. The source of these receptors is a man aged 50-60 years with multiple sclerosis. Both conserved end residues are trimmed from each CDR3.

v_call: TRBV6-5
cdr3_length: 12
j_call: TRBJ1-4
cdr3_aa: ATHGGPTNEKLF

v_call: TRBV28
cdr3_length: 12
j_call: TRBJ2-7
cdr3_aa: ASSLGGIADEQY

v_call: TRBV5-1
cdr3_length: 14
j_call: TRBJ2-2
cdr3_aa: ASSIGSPSNTGELF

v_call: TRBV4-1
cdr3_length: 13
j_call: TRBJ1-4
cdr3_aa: ASSQGRKPNEKLF

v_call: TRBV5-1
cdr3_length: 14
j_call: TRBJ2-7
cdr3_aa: ASTLDGGQEGHEQY

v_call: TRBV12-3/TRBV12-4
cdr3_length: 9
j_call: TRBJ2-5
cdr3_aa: ASSFLGAQY

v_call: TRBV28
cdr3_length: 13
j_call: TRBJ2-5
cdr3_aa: ASRQGSEFQETQY

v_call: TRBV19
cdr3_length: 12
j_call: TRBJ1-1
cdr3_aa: ASISSETNTEAF

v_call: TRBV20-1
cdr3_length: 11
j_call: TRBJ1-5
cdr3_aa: SARGGVDQPQH

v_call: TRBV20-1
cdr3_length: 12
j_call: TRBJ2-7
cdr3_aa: SAPLDGRMMEQY

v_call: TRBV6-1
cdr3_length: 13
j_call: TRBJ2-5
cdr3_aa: ASTHEAGTQETQY

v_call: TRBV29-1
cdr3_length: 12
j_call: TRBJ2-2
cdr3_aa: SVQDRWNTGELF

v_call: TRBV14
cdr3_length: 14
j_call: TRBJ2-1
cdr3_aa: ASSQLTGTRGSEQF

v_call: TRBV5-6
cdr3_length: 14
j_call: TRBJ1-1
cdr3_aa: ASSLSWRDRVVEAF

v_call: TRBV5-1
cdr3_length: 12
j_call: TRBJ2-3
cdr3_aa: ASSLGSAGDTQY

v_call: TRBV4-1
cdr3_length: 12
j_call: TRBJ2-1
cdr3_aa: ASSQKQDLDEQF

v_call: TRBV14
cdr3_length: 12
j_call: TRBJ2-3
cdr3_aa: ASSQVRGADTQY

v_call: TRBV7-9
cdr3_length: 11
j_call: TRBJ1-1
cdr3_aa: ASSPQGPTEAF

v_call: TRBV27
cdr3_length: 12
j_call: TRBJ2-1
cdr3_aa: ASSYGGTYNEQF

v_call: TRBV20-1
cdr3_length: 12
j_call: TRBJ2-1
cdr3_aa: SALLGGRASEQF

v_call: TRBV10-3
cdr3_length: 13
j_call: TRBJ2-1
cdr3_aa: AISGGTSAGNEQF

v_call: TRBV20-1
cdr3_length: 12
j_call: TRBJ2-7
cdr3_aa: SARSLGTATEQY

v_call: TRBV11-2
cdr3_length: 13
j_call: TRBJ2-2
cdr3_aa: ASSWYTTNTGELF

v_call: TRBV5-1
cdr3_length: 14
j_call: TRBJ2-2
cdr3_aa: ASSLAAGGNTGELF

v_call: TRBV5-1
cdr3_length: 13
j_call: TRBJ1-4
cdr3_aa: ASSVGGQRNEKLF

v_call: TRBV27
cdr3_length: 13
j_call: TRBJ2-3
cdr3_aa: ASSLSELSTGTQY

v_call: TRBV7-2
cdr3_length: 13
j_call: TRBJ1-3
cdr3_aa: ASTNSRGSGNTIY

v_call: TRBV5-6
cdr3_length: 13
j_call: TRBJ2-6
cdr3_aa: ASSPRVSGANVLT

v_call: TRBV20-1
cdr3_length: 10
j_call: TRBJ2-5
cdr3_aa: SASSRLETQY

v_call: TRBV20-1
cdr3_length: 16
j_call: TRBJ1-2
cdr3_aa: SAREPWTGPSKGNGYT

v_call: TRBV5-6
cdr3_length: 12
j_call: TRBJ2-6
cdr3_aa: ASQTGAGANVLT

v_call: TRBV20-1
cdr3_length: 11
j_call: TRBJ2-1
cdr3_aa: SARDTYHNEQF

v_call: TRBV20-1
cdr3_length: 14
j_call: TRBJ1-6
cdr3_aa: SARDARANYNSPLH